This entry describes one T cell receptor beta chain. The data originate from a study of blood T cell repertoires in COVID-19. Study overall: The samples span acute and convalescent COVID-19 from the United States, Italy and Spain. Nucleic acid was either cDNA or gDNA, and it came from T cells, B-cell-depleted T cells, or PBMCs.

Study processing details: Amplification of reference gene primers was used by the study to estimate nucleated cell counts. Only in-frame clones appear in the TCRdb table, and some are missing; sequencing was by immunoSEQ multiplex PCR. That table furnishes V, J and clone size, whereas the DNA furnished D and trimming. The table has fewer than 250,000 clones, around 91% seen once; the top ten hold under 5.5%. Germline V gives CDR1 SNHLY, CDR2 FYNNEI. This CDR3 spans 14 amino acids. Trimming at V came to 5 bases and at J to 4 bases, leaving 5 bases not matched to a gene. The sample taken for sequencing was peripheral blood. This rearrangement joins TRBV2 to TRBJ2-7; 10 bases map to TRBD1. The TCR was taken from a woman between 40 and 50 years old with acute or convalescent COVID-19. As DNA, the CDR3 is TGTGCCAGCAGTAAGGGGACAGGGGCGTACGAGCAGTACGTC. Protein sequence: CASSKGTGAYEQYV.